This entry lists 28 T cell receptor beta chains sequenced from one sample in a study of cytomegalovirus exposure and HLA in healthy donors. Researchers ran the PCR with 60 Vbeta and 13 Jbeta primers. The repertoire was sequenced with immunoSEQ multiplex PCR; TCRdb's copy has only in-frame clones and lacks some. The sample carries some 140,000 clones, more than 75% recorded once. The sequencing input was PBMCs. The receptor set was obtained from a woman aged 50 to 60 in good health and CMV-seropositive.

This clone was seen a handful of times. The gene calls are TRBV5-1 and TRBJ2-1, with 8 bases identical to TRBD2. The junction had 11 bases not matched to a gene; V was cut back by 5 bases and J by 10 bases. Germline loops: CDR1 SGHRS, CDR2 YFSETQ. The CDR3 has 14 amino acids. CDR3 sequence reads: CASRRATSADEQFF. CDR3 nucleotides: TGCGCCAGCAGACGGGCGACTAGCGCCGACGAGCAGTTCTTC. The full variable domain, with the rest looked up from reference TRBV5-1 and TRBJ2-1, is KAGVTQTPRYLIKTRGQQVTLSCSPISGHRSVSWYQQTPGQGLQFLFEYFSETQRNKGNFPGRFSGRQFSNSRSEMNVSTLELGDSALYLCASRRATSADEQFFGPGTRLTVL.

V usage is TRBV6-4 and J usage is TRBJ1-2, with 8 bases identical to TRBD1. The CDR3 is 15 residues long. In germline, CDR1 is MRHNA, CDR2 SNTAGT. The trim removed 0 bases at V and 3 bases at J, leaving 3 bases unmatched. CDR3 bases: TGTGCCAGCAGTGACTCGAACAGGGGGGACTATGGCTACACCTTC. Translating it yields CASSDSNRGDYGYTF.

The rearrangement links TRBV2 to TRBJ2-3, with TRBD2 matching over 8 bases. Per germline, CDR1 SNHLY and CDR2 FYNNEI. The CDR3 consists of 14 residues. V dropped 5 bases and J dropped 5; count of bases not matched to a gene: 6. The CDR3 DNA follows: TGTGCCAGCAGTTTGACTAGCGCCGAAGATACGCAGTATTTT. Translating gives CASSLTSAEDTQYF.

V usage is TRBV7-9 and J usage is TRBJ2-5; 7 bases are a match to TRBD1. V gave up 0 bases and J gave up 3 bases; unmatched junction bases: 4. Germline-derived CDR1 and CDR2 are SEHNR and FQNEAQ (reference sequence). This CDR3 has 15 amino acids. The CDR3 reads CASSLADRHKETQYF. Here the CDR3 DNA reads TGTGCCAGCAGCTTAGCGGACAGGCATAAAGAGACCCAGTACTTC. Full variable domain (missing parts from reference TRBV7-9 and TRBJ2-5): DTGVSQNPRHKITKRGQNVTFRCDPISEHNRLYWYRQTLGQGPEFLTYFQNEAQLEKSRLLSDRFSAERPKGSFSTLEIQRTEQGDSAMYLCASSLADRHKETQYFGPGTRLLVL.

In this sample, this clone turned up once. The chain employs TRBV4-1 and TRBJ1-4; weak D call: TRBD1 (5 bases). The V end lost 0 bases, the J end lost 4 bases, and 9 bases lay between the germline ends. This CDR3 is 15 amino acids long. Germline CDR1 and CDR2: MGHRA and YSYEKL. CDR3 DNA sequence: TGCGCCAGCAGCCAAGATAGGGGTAATAATGAAAAACTGTTTTTT. Translating gives CASSQDRGNNEKLFF.

The chain recombines TRBV5-1 with TRBJ2-1; 13 bases align to TRBD2. The CDR3 has 14 residues. Germline V gene sequence: CDR1 SGHRS, CDR2 YFSETQ. Trimming took 4 bases from V and 9 from J; bases not matched to a gene: 4. The DNA of the CDR3 is TGCGCCAGCAGCGTCGGGACTAGCGGGATTGAGCAGTTCTTC. Encoded protein: CASSVGTSGIEQFF.

The CDR3 protein is CASSPRASGNNNEQFF. For the CDR3, the DNA is TGCGCCAGCTCCCCTAGGGCTAGCGGGAATAACAATGAGCAGTTCTTC. The V gene is TRBV5-1, the J gene TRBJ2-1, with 9 bases identical to TRBD2. Trimming took 7 bases from V and 5 from J; bases not matched to a gene: 13. The CDR3 extends over 16 amino acids. Germline CDR1 SGHRS, CDR2 YFSETQ.

The chain couples TRBV11-1 to TRBJ2-1, with 9 nucleotides matching TRBD1. The V segment lost 5 bases and the J segment 3 bases; nucleotides outside the gene matches: 8. The CDR3 is 16 residues long. CDR1 SGHAT and CDR2 FQDESV come from the germline V gene (reference sequence). CDR3 protein: CASSPRTGEIYNEQFF. The CDR3 bases are TGTGCCAGCAGCCCTCGGACAGGGGAAATCTACAATGAGCAGTTCTTC.

The chain employs TRBV10-2 and TRBJ2-1; 8 nucleotides match TRBD2. The CDR3 consists of 16 residues. After removal of 4 bases from V and 7 bases from J, the junction contained 12 bases not matched to a gene. Looked up from germline, CDR1 is WSHSY and CDR2 is SAAADI. The CDR3 DNA reads as TGCGCCAGCAGTGTACGTAGCGGGAAGGTCAGAAATGAGCAGTTCTTC. It encodes CASSVRSGKVRNEQFF.

The rearrangement joins TRBV19 to TRBJ1-1, with a possible D match to TRBD1 (6 bases). Trimming shortened V by 8 bases and J by 3 bases, and 13 bases separated the two germline ends. Germline CDR1 and CDR2: LNHDA and SQIVND (reference sequence). This CDR3 is 13 amino acids long. CDR3: CASLDRHYTEAFF. For the CDR3, the DNA is TGTGCCAGTCTGGACAGACACTACACTGAAGCTTTCTTT.

J is TRBJ2-5 and V is TRBV15; 11 bases match TRBD1. The germline V gene has CDR1 LNHNV and CDR2 YYDKDF (reference sequence). After removal of 3 bases from V and 3 bases from J, the junction contained 3 bases not matched to a gene. This CDR3 spans 15 amino acids. CDR3 protein: CATSSRDRGKETQYF. The CDR3 DNA sequence: TGTGCCACCAGCAGTCGGGACAGGGGGAAAGAGACCCAGTACTTC.

This sequence joins TRBV7-3 and TRBJ1-1; D might be TRBD1 (6 bases). The germline V gene has CDR1 SGHTA and CDR2 FQGTGA. The ends were cut back, 1 base at V and 1 base at J, with 7 bases in the middle. The CDR3 covers 14 residues. CDR3 amino acids: CASSLMGQNTEAFF. The CDR3, as DNA: TGTGCCAGCAGCTTAATGGGACAGAACACTGAAGCTTTCTTT. The full variable domain, in which reference TRBV7-3 and TRBJ1-1 provide the parts outside the CDR3, is GAGVSQTPSNKVTEKGKYVELRCDPISGHTALYWYRQSLGQGPEFLIYFQGTGAADDSGLPNDRFFAVRPEGSVSTLKIQRTERGDSAVYLCASSLMGQNTEAFFGQGTRLTVV.

The chain carries TRBV20-1 and TRBJ1-1; tentatively, D is TRBD1 (5 bases). The germline V gene has CDR1 DFQATT and CDR2 SNEGSKA (reference sequence). With 7 bases removed from V and 2 bases from J, the gap between germline ends came to 8 bases. The CDR3 contains 11 residues. The CDR3 region is CSVGLNTEAFF. The CDR3 DNA is TGCAGTGTGGGGCTTAACACTGAAGCTTTCTTT.

Details on this clone: At one end the junction does not follow the germline gene, possibly because of a read error. The genes are TRBV7-9 and TRBJ1-2; tentative D call: TRBD1 (5 bases). CDR1 and CDR2 (germline): SEHNR, FQNEAQ (reference sequence). The CDR3 spans 13 residues. CDR3: CSSSLMDTYGYTF. The CDR3 nucleotides read TGTTCCAGCAGCTTAATGGACACCTATGGCTACACCTTC.

V gene TRBV4-1 combines with J gene TRBJ2-3, with D possibly TRBD2 on 6 matching bases. This CDR3 region has 15 residues. Germline CDR1 MGHRA, CDR2 YSYEKL. The ends were cut back, 6 bases at V and 1 base at J, with 14 bases in the middle. Here the CDR3 reads CASSFSGTRTDTQYF. DNA of the CDR3: TGCGCCAGCAGTTTCTCAGGGACTCGCACAGATACGCAGTATTTT.

The chain links TRBV13 to TRBJ1-1, with D perhaps matching TRBD1 (5 bases). The CDR3 spans 13 residues. Germline V lookup: CDR1 PRHDT, CDR2 FYEKMQ (reference sequence). V lost 3 bases, J lost 5 bases, and 10 bases lay in between. DNA for the CDR3: TGTGCCAGCAGCTTCGGAAGGACAACTGAAGCTTTCTTT. It yields the protein CASSFGRTTEAFF.

The rearrangement uses TRBV5-5 and TRBJ1-6; possible D gene TRBD1, 5 bases. The CDR3 consists of 15 residues. V dropped 4 bases and J dropped 6 bases, with 14 bases sitting between them. Per the germline V gene, CDR1 is SGHKS and CDR2 is YYEKEE (reference sequence). Here the CDR3 DNA reads TGTGCCAGCAGCAGGGGTAACAGCCGTAATTCACCCCTCCACTTT. It specifies CASSRGNSRNSPLHF.

The chain uses TRBV6-1 and TRBJ1-5, with 7 bases aligning to TRBD1. The CDR3 sequence is 15 residues long. CDR1 is MNHNS, CDR2 SASEGT, per germline. After removal of 4 bases from V and 2 bases from J, the junction contained 5 bases not matched to a gene. Here the CDR3 reads CASSGAGGRNQPQHF. The CDR3 DNA sequence: TGTGCCAGCAGTGGGGCAGGGGGTCGCAATCAGCCCCAGCATTTT.

The chain joins TRBV6-6 to TRBJ2-1, with 11 bases lining up with TRBD2. V shed 8 bases, J shed 11 bases, and the junction held 14 bases outside the gene matches. Germline V gene sequence: CDR1 MNHNY, CDR2 SVGAGI (reference sequence). The CDR3 consists of 15 residues. The chain's CDR3 is CASLLGVAGGPKQFF. The CDR3 bases are TGTGCCAGCCTTCTGGGGGTAGCGGGGGGGCCTAAGCAGTTCTTC.

This clone was seen once. The V gene is TRBV5-1, the J gene TRBJ2-1; 8 bases match TRBD2. The trim removed 4 bases at V and 0 bases at J, leaving 21 bases unmatched. The CDR3 length is 21 residues. Germline V CDR1 and CDR2: SGHRS, YFSETQ. The CDR3 sequence is CASSPVPPTSGATRSYNEQFF. In DNA, the CDR3 is TGCGCCAGCAGCCCCGTCCCCCCTACTAGCGGTGCTACCCGCTCCTACAATGAGCAGTTCTTC. Combining the CDR3 with reference TRBV5-1 and TRBJ2-1 gives the whole variable domain KAGVTQTPRYLIKTRGQQVTLSCSPISGHRSVSWYQQTPGQGLQFLFEYFSETQRNKGNFPGRFSGRQFSNSRSEMNVSTLELGDSALYLCASSPVPPTSGATRSYNEQFFGPGTRLTVL.

The V call is TRBV30, the J call TRBJ2-3, with 11 bases lining up with TRBD2. The CDR3 loop spans 15 amino acids. Germline V lookup: CDR1 GTSNPN, CDR2 SVGIG (reference sequence). V shed 4 bases, J shed 8 bases, and the junction held 11 bases outside the gene matches. In nucleotides, the CDR3 is TGTGCCTGGACCCCGGGCGGGCTAGCGGGAGGTACGCAGTATTTT. This encodes CAWTPGGLAGGTQYF.

The CDR3 loop reads CAWSGGFTGNIQYF. The CDR3 bases are TGTGCCTGGAGTGGAGGATTCACTGGAAACATTCAGTACTTC. This chain links TRBV30 with TRBJ2-4; no firm D call. Germline-derived CDR1 and CDR2 are GTSNPN and SVGIG (reference sequence). The CDR3 length is 14 residues. V was trimmed by 1 base and J by 6 bases, leaving 13 bases between them.

For this clone: Other DNA sequences of this sample code for an identical CDR3. Here the CDR3 DNA reads TGTGCCAGCTCACCTGCAGAAGAGACCCAGTACTTC. Translating it yields CASSPAEETQYF. V gene TRBV18 combines with J gene TRBJ2-5; D is unresolved. V lost 3 bases, J lost 3 bases, and 5 bases lay in between. This CDR3 comprises 12 residues. Per the germline V gene, CDR1 is KGHSH and CDR2 is LQKENI.

The rearrangement uses TRBV29-1 and TRBJ2-1; D is unresolved. Germline V gives CDR1 SQVTM, CDR2 ANQGSEA. The CDR3 extends over 15 amino acids. Trimming removed 4 bases at V and 4 bases at J, with 17 bases between. CDR3: CSVGVSVFQYNEQFF. CDR3 nucleotides: TGCAGCGTTGGTGTGAGTGTATTTCAATACAATGAGCAGTTCTTC.

The J gene is TRBJ1-1, the V gene TRBV11-2; D not resolved. V was cut by 5 bases and J by 5 bases, with 9 bases left in between. Per the germline V gene, CDR1 is SGHAT and CDR2 is FQNNGV. The CDR3 consists of 12 residues. The CDR3 is CASSVERTEAFF. The CDR3 coding sequence is TGTGCCAGCAGCGTGGAGAGGACTGAAGCTTTCTTT.

This clone was detected only once. This rearrangement joins TRBV9 to TRBJ1-1; weak D call: TRBD1 (5 bases). The CDR3 runs to 13 residues. Trimming stripped 4 bases from V and 1 base from J, with 8 bases between. CDR1 is SGDLS and CDR2 is YYNGEE in the germline V gene. CDR3 residues: CASSLTGNTEAFF. DNA of the CDR3: TGTGCCAGCAGCTTAACAGGGAACACTGAAGCTTTCTTT.

The chain couples TRBV30 to TRBJ1-5, with a weak D call TRBD1 (6 bases). The CDR3 extends over 16 amino acids. The germline CDR1 and CDR2 sequences are GTSNPN and SVGIG (reference sequence). Trimming shortened V by 2 bases and J by 4 bases, and 18 bases separated the two germline ends. The CDR3 DNA follows: TGTGCCTGGAGTAGGTCGTCGGGGGGCCGGAATCAGCCCCAGCATTTT. Translation: CAWSRSSGGRNQPQHF.

The chain employs TRBV6-1 and TRBJ1-1, with no clear D. The germline V gene encodes CDR1 MNHNS and CDR2 SASEGT. V was shortened by 7 bases and J by 4 bases, with 13 bases between the two germline ends. This CDR3 has 13 residues. CDR3 DNA: TGTGCCAGCACCGTCACCCCGGGCACTGAAGCTTTCTTT. It codes for CASTVTPGTEAFF.